Each of the 20 T cell receptor beta chains below was sequenced from the same sample in a study of tumor-infiltrating lymphocytes in primary liver carcinoma. Bulk tissue was left unsorted, and RNA and DNA were co-extracted from 20-30 mg of it. TCR beta cDNA was made from approximately 540 ng total RNA with a constant-region primer. Modified slightly, ARM-PCR produced TCR beta libraries over three nested multiplex PCR rounds. The first two PCR rounds used TRBV1-TRBV30 primers with a Cbeta primer, roughly 10 cycles each. Via MiXCR, TCRdb re-called the multiplex PCR reads, giving one row per CDR3 protein. Altogether roughly 120,000 distinct CDR3 sequences are present, under 65% being singletons, with the ten largest covering more than 7%. Sequencing was carried out using liver tumor tissue from sampling region 3. Described subset: tumor region T3, left-lateral pole. The receptors come from a woman between 55 and 75 years old with primary liver carcinoma and hepatitis B virus infection.

Comment on this clonotype: Germline and junction disagree at one end, which may indicate a read error. The chain is built from TRBV13 and TRBJ2-7; D remains ambiguous. The CDR3 is 12 amino acids. The germline V gene has CDR1 PRHDT and CDR2 FYEKMQ (reference sequence). CDR3 amino acids: CASSLGPYEQCF. In DNA form, the CDR3 reads TGTGCCAGCAGCCTAGGGCCCTACGAGCAGTGCTTC.

This clonotype has ten or more counts. The chain links TRBV6-5 to TRBJ1-5; D is uncertain. V lost 0 bases, J lost 4 bases, and 10 bases lay in between. CDR1 is MNHEY, CDR2 SVGAGI, per germline. The CDR3 is 15 amino acids. This CDR3 reads CASSYSGVGNQPQHF. The CDR3, as DNA: TGTGCCAGCAGTTACTCAGGTGTGGGGAATCAGCCCCAGCATTTT.

J is TRBJ2-1 and V is TRBV7-3; 8 positions agree with TRBD2. Trimming took 5 bases from V and 0 from J; bases not matched to a gene: 9. The length of the CDR3 is 17 residues. Germline values: CDR1 SGHTA, CDR2 FQGTGA. CDR3 loop: CASSPGGASSSYNEQFF. Here the CDR3 DNA reads TGTGCCAGCAGCCCGGGAGGGGCCTCGAGCTCCTACAATGAGCAGTTCTTC.

The chain carries TRBV11-2 and TRBJ2-3, with D possibly being TRBD2 (6 bases). Per the germline V gene, CDR1 is SGHAT and CDR2 is FQNNGV. The germline V and J ends were trimmed by 9 bases and 6 bases, with 25 bases remaining between them. This CDR3 is built from 16 residues. CDR3 protein: CASSRGMEGYRDTQYF. In nucleotides, the CDR3 is TGTGCCAGTAGCCGGGGGATGGAGGGGTATAGGGATACGCAGTATTTT.

Concerning this clonotype: The germline gene is not matched at one end of the junction; a read error may be the cause. The V gene is TRBV29-1, the J gene TRBJ2-2, with D perhaps given as TRBD1 or TRBD2 (6 bases each). Germline CDR1 SQVTM, CDR2 ANQGSEA. This CDR3 comprises 14 residues. The CDR3 spells CSVGGLVNTGKLFF. The CDR3 nucleotides read TGCAGCGTAGGGGGACTGGTGAACACCGGGAAGCTGTTTTTT.

This clonotype was counted ten times or more. The chain recombines TRBV6-5 with TRBJ2-5; 11 bases agree with TRBD1. V dropped 1 base and J dropped 2; count of bases not matched to a gene: 3. The length of the CDR3 is 16 residues. Germline V lookup: CDR1 MNHEY, CDR2 SVGAGI. Here the CDR3 reads CASSYWTGGGQETQYF. CDR3 in DNA: TGTGCCAGCAGTTACTGGACAGGGGGCGGGCAAGAGACCCAGTACTTC.

Note on this clonotype: One base away lies a much larger clone, so this may be a sequencing read error. The V call is TRBV29-1, the J call TRBJ2-1; tentatively, D is TRBD2 (5 bases). The CDR3 runs to 16 residues. Germline lookup yields CDR1 SQVTM and CDR2 ANQGSEA. V was trimmed by 0 bases and J by 0 bases, leaving 12 bases between them. CDR3 bases: TGCAGCGTTGAAGATCGTAGAGGGAGCTCCTACAATGAGCAGTTCTTC. Amino acid sequence: CSVEDRRGSSYNEQFF.

This rearrangement joins TRBV11-3 to TRBJ2-1; no firm D call. There are 15 residues in the CDR3. Germline-derived CDR1 and CDR2 are SGHNT and YENEEA. Here the CDR3 DNA reads TGTACCTCATCCCCCCGCGGAAGCTCCTACAATGAGCAGTTCTTC. This codes for CTSSPRGSSYNEQFF.

This clonotype was counted ten times or more. V gene TRBV4-1 combines with J gene TRBJ1-2, with a possible D match to TRBD1 (6 bases). CDR1 is MGHRA, CDR2 YSYEKL, per germline. The CDR3 runs to 15 residues. The V end was cut by 3 bases, the J end by 7 bases, with 18 bases between. The CDR3 DNA reads as TGCGCCAGCAGCCAGGACGTTACAGGGACGGGTGGCTACACCTTC. Its translation is CASSQDVTGTGGYTF.

This chain uses TRBV10-3 with TRBJ1-5; 7 bases align to TRBD1. Germline loops: CDR1 ENHRY, CDR2 SYGVKD. V lost 4 bases, J lost 4 bases, and 13 bases stayed unmatched. This CDR3 comprises 17 residues. This CDR3 is CAISARQGGSRNQPQHF. In DNA form, the CDR3 reads TGTGCCATCAGTGCCCGACAGGGCGGATCGAGAAATCAGCCCCAGCATTTT.

The count of this clonotype is one. CDR3 DNA: TGTTCTAGCAGTGAAGCGGGGTGGGGCAGCTCCTACAATGAGCAGTTCTTC. Translating it yields CSSSEAGWGSSYNEQFF. This chain joins TRBV6-1 and TRBJ2-1, with 7 positions matching TRBD2. CDR1 and CDR2 (germline): MNHNS, SASEGT. There are 17 residues in the CDR3.

This clonotype was counted between two and nine times. The gene calls are TRBV21-1 and TRBJ2-5; the D segment call TRBD1 is taken from the table without a DNA check. TRBV21-1 is a pseudogene locus. There are 16 residues in the CDR3. The CDR3 is CASSLRPRGHWETQYF. CDR3 coding DNA: TGTGCCAGCAGCCTACGACCGAGGGGGCATTGGGAGACCCAGTACTTC.

Of note for this clonotype: The junction differs from germline at one of its ends, possibly a read error. The chain combines TRBV11-2 with TRBJ2-1; 7 positions agree with TRBD2. The CDR3 spans 15 residues. The germline CDR1 and CDR2 sequences are SGHAT and FQNNGV. In DNA, the CDR3 is TGTGCCAGCAGCTTGCCGGGACTATGGAACAATGAGCGGTTCTTC. Its translation is CASSLPGLWNNERFF.

This chain joins TRBV7-9 and TRBJ1-2; TRBD1 might be the D (5 bases). Trimming shortened V by 5 bases and J by 0 bases, and 19 bases separated the two germline ends. The germline V gene has CDR1 SEHNR and CDR2 FQNEAQ (reference sequence). The CDR3 is 17 residues long. In nucleotides, the CDR3 is TGTGCCAGCAGCAGACGACAGTGGGACGGGCCTAACTATGGCTACACCTTC. Amino acid sequence: CASSRRQWDGPNYGYTF.

This clonotype showed up just once. The chain joins TRBV28 to TRBJ1-2; D unresolved. Per germline, CDR1 MDHEN and CDR2 SYDVKM. The CDR3 sequence is 13 residues long. Trimming shortened V by 4 bases and J by 3 bases, and 9 bases separated the two germline ends. CDR3 sequence: CASSSSQDYGYTF. Written as DNA, the CDR3 is TGTGCCAGCAGTTCTTCTCAGGACTATGGCTACACCTTC.

To note about this clonotype: A single base separates this from a much larger clone, so it may be a read error. The chain uses TRBV6-2 or TRBV6-3 and TRBJ2-7; weak D call: TRBD1 (6 bases). Per germline, CDR1 MNHEY and CDR2 SVGEGT. There are 13 residues in the CDR3. CDR3 protein: CASTGTYPYERYF. CDR3 bases: TGTGCCAGTACCGGGACATACCCCTACGAGCGGTACTTC.

A note on this clonotype: The CDR3 does not close with the conserved phenylalanine or tryptophan, likely indicating a read error. This sequence joins TRBV11-2 and TRBJ2-7; D may be TRBD1 (5 bases). The CDR3 has 15 residues. Germline CDR1 SGHAT, CDR2 FQNNGV. For the CDR3, the DNA is TGTGCCAGTAGCTTCGGACATACGAACGGCTACGAGCAGTACTCC. It encodes CASSFGHTNGYEQYS.

This clonotype has only a few counts. Since no conserved phenylalanine or tryptophan closes the CDR3, a read error is the likely cause. The chain's CDR3 is CASSPGGEAYEQYL. The DNA for the CDR3 is TGTGCCAGCAGCCCGGGGGGGGAAGCCTACGAGCAGTACCTT. The V call is TRBV11-3, the J call TRBJ2-7; 8 bases match TRBD2. The CDR3 has 14 amino acids. V trimming: 5 bases; J trimming: 2 bases; junction bases outside the gene matches: 5. CDR1 and CDR2 from the germline V gene are SGHNT and YENEEA.

This clonotype was detected ten times or more. The chain uses TRBV6-2 or TRBV6-3 and TRBJ1-5; 12 nucleotides line up with TRBD1. V shed 0 bases, J shed 6 bases, and the junction held 3 bases outside the gene matches. Germline CDR1 MNHEY, CDR2 SVGEGT. CDR3 length equals 16 residues. CDR3 sequence: CASSYSGTGGRQPQHF. The CDR3 DNA reads as TGTGCCAGCAGTTACTCTGGGACAGGGGGCCGTCAGCCCCAGCATTTT.

This clonotype was counted a single time. The V gene is TRBV6-5, the J gene TRBJ2-7; D is possibly TRBD2 (5 bases). Per germline, CDR1 MNHEY and CDR2 SVGAGI. The CDR3 spans 14 residues. The ends were cut back, 4 bases at V and 1 base at J, with 11 bases in the middle. CDR3: CASSFERESYEQYF. The DNA for the CDR3 is TGTGCCAGCAGTTTCGAGAGGGAATCCTACGAGCAGTACTTC.